This T cell receptor (beta chain) comes out of a study of technical replicates of blood from several donors. The V end lost 6 bases, the J end lost 4 bases, and 15 bases lay between the germline ends. CDR3 size: 14 residues. Germline V gene lookup returns CDR1 SNHLY and CDR2 FYNNEI. The data were produced by immunoSEQ multiplex PCR, yet TCRdb's version contains in-frame clones alone and is incomplete. The table has about 100,000 clones, around 96% seen once. The sample taken for sequencing was T cells isolated from PBMCs. The sequence was obtained from a human donor in good health. The chain is built from TRBV2 and TRBJ1-2, with a tentative D call TRBD1 (6 bases). CDR3 loop: CASREQGSSYGYTF. The CDR3 DNA follows: TGTGCCAGCAGAGAACAGGGCTCATCCTATGGCTACACCTTC.